The 27 T cell receptor beta chains reported below all come from one sample, sequenced in a study of blood T cell repertoires in COVID-19. Data came from immunoSEQ multiplex PCR; TCRdb stores just in-frame clones and leaves some out. Seen here are around 300,000 clones, about 87% observed once, and the top ten hold 3.5% to 4.5%. The sequencing input was peripheral blood. These receptors were taken from a woman aged 40 to 50 with acute or convalescent COVID-19.

The chain links TRBV19 to TRBJ2-1; TRBD2 matches 15 bases. The length of the CDR3 is 18 residues. The junction had 12 bases not matched to a gene; V was cut back by 3 bases and J by 9 bases. The germline V gene encodes CDR1 LNHDA and CDR2 SQIVND (reference sequence). CDR3 coding DNA: TGTGCCAGTAGTATGTGGACTAGCGGGGGGGCCTCCAGGGTTGAGCAGTTCTTC. Amino acids: CASSMWTSGGASRVEQFF.

V usage is TRBV20-1 and J usage is TRBJ2-3, with D unresolved. Trimming pared 3 bases from V and 0 bases from J, leaving 10 bases between. Germline V gene sequence: CDR1 DFQATT, CDR2 SNEGSKA (reference sequence). The CDR3 runs 14 residues. The CDR3 spells CSASGQTSTDTQYF. The DNA of the CDR3 is TGCAGTGCTAGTGGTCAGACTAGCACAGATACGCAGTATTTT.

The V and J genes are TRBV3-1 (or the pseudogene TRBV3-2) and TRBJ1-1; D not resolved. Looked up from germline, CDR1 is LGHDT and CDR2 is YNNKEL (reference sequence). V shed 2 bases and J shed 6 bases, with 13 bases lying between them. There are 14 residues in the CDR3. The CDR3 here is CASSQPESTAEAFF. The CDR3 DNA reads TGTGCCAGCAGCCAACCTGAGTCTACGGCTGAAGCTTTCTTT.

The rearrangement uses TRBV4-1 and TRBJ1-2, with D perhaps TRBD1 (6 bases). Germline assignment: CDR1 MGHRA and CDR2 YSYEKL. The CDR3 consists of 14 residues. V was shortened by 2 bases and J by 5 bases, with 12 bases between the two germline ends. The DNA of the CDR3 is TGCGCCAGCAGCCAACAACAGGGCGTTTATGGCTACACCTTC. It codes for CASSQQQGVYGYTF.

V usage is TRBV4-2 and J usage is TRBJ2-3; 7 bases are shared with TRBD1. Germline V lookup: CDR1 LGHNA, CDR2 YNFKEQ. The CDR3 loop spans 16 amino acids. Germline trimming cut 4 bases from V and 0 bases from J; bases unmatched to any gene: 7. The CDR3 protein is CASSLVRGPSTDTQYF. DNA for the CDR3: TGTGCCAGCAGCCTAGTGAGGGGGCCAAGCACAGATACGCAGTATTTT.

This clone was counted between two and nine times. The gene calls are TRBV30 and TRBJ1-6; 8 nucleotides match TRBD1. The CDR3 is 13 residues long. Germline lookup yields CDR1 GTSNPN and CDR2 SVGIG (reference sequence). The CDR3: CPLSGGSNSPLHF. The CDR3 coding sequence is TGTCCACTCTCAGGGGGCTCTAATTCACCCCTCCACTTT.

This clone has only a few counts. This chain uses TRBV7-2 with TRBJ1-6; D is unclear. The germline V gene has CDR1 SGHTA and CDR2 FQGNSA. The CDR3 sequence is 15 residues long. Trimming took off 4 bases at V and 3 bases at J, with 10 bases between the two ends. CDR3 in DNA: TGTGCCAGCAGCTCGCGGGAGGGCTATAATTCACCCCTCCACTTT. Its translation is CASSSREGYNSPLHF.

V and J are TRBV4-1 and TRBJ1-5, with 8 nucleotides matching TRBD1. The CDR3 consists of 17 residues. From germline, CDR1 is MGHRA and CDR2 YSYEKL. V lost 0 bases, J lost 1 base, and 5 bases stayed unmatched. The CDR3 coding sequence is TGCGCCAGCAGCCAAGATCGGGCAGGGGGCAGCAATCAGCCCCAGCATTTT. Translating it yields CASSQDRAGGSNQPQHF.

The CDR3 sequence: CASSVGTRGPQETQYF. The CDR3 nucleotides are TGTGCCAGCAGCGTAGGTACACGGGGTCCCCAAGAGACCCAGTACTTC. V usage is TRBV9 and J usage is TRBJ2-5; D might be TRBD2 (5 bases). The CDR3 has 16 residues. Trimming took 0 bases from V and 1 from J, leaving 13 bases between them. The V gene's germline CDR1 is SGDLS and CDR2 YYNGEE.

CDR3 sequence reads: CASSPRGDTGELFF. The CDR3 DNA reads as TGTGCCAGCAGCCCCCGCGGGGACACCGGGGAGCTGTTTTTT. The rearrangement uses TRBV6-2 or TRBV6-3 and TRBJ2-2; D is possibly TRBD2 (6 bases). CDR1 MNHEY and CDR2 SVGEGT come from the germline V gene. V gave up 6 bases and J gave up 3 bases, with 11 bases separating them. The CDR3 is made up of 14 amino acids.

The chain has TRBV5-1 and TRBJ1-1, with TRBD1 matching 7 bases. CDR1 and CDR2 from the germline V gene are SGHRS and YFSETQ. CDR3 size: 15 residues. V was clipped by 1 base and J by 0 bases; unmatched bases: 3. The CDR3 sequence is CASSLSRGLNTEAFF. Here the CDR3 DNA reads TGCGCCAGCAGCTTGAGTAGGGGGCTGAACACTGAAGCTTTCTTT.

This chain joins TRBV11-1 and TRBJ2-1, with TRBD2 identical over 7 bases. The CDR3 runs to 14 residues. J lost 1 base, V lost 10 bases, and 7 bases had no gene match. Germline V CDR1 and CDR2: SGHAT, FQDESV (reference sequence). In DNA, the CDR3 is TGTGCCACATCCGCCGGGGGGTCCTACAATGAGCAGTTCTTC. Translating gives CATSAGGSYNEQFF.

The chain joins TRBV30 to TRBJ1-4; 10 bases match TRBD1. V shed 2 bases, J shed 8 bases, and the junction held 5 bases outside the gene matches. The CDR3 is 14 amino acids. Germline V gene lookup returns CDR1 GTSNPN and CDR2 SVGIG (reference sequence). The CDR3 DNA reads as TGTGCCTGGAGTCCCGGGACAGGGGTGGAAAAACTGTTTTTT. Translated, it gives CAWSPGTGVEKLFF. Together with reference TRBV30 and TRBJ1-4, the CDR3 gives the full variable domain: SQTIHQWPATLVQPVGSPLSLECTVEGTSNPNLYWYRQAAGRGLQLLFYSVGIGQISSEVPQNLSASRPQDRQFILSSKKLLLSDSGFYLCAWSPGTGVEKLFFGSGTQLSVL.

This chain links TRBV10-2 with TRBJ2-1; 11 positions agree with TRBD2. V dropped 6 bases and J dropped 6; count of bases not matched to a gene: 10. The CDR3 consists of 16 residues. Germline CDR1 is WSHSY and CDR2 is SAAADI. The CDR3: CASRPDSGGAINEQFF. The CDR3 region has the DNA TGCGCCAGCAGACCAGATAGCGGGGGGGCCATCAATGAGCAGTTCTTC.

Only one count was recorded for this clone. J is TRBJ2-4 and V is TRBV2; a possible D gene is TRBD2 (6 bases). CDR3 size: 14 residues. Trimming shortened V by 10 bases and J by 0 bases, and 13 bases separated the two germline ends. Germline V gene lookup returns CDR1 SNHLY and CDR2 FYNNEI. For the CDR3, the DNA is TGTGCCACATTAGGAGGGATAGCCAAAAACATTCAGTACTTC. Amino acid sequence: CATLGGIAKNIQYF.

As DNA, the CDR3 is TGTGCCAGCAGCTTAATTCCGGTGGCCGGGTCTGATGGCTACACCTTC. The encoded protein is CASSLIPVAGSDGYTF. The V and J genes are TRBV7-3 and TRBJ1-2; D remains unclear. Germline V gene sequence: CDR1 SGHTA, CDR2 FQGTGA. The CDR3 runs 16 residues. The V and J ends lost 1 base and 6 bases respectively, with 18 bases between them.

Here the CDR3 reads CAISESHTTDTQYF. The CDR3 DNA follows: TGTGCCATCAGTGAGTCCCACACCACAGATACGCAGTATTTT. The chain joins TRBV10-3 to TRBJ2-3; D gene unclear. Looked up from germline, CDR1 is ENHRY and CDR2 is SYGVKD. The CDR3 loop spans 14 amino acids. The V gene lost 0 bases and the J gene lost 2 bases, with 6 bases spanning the gap.

The chain has TRBV9 and TRBJ1-5; D ambiguous. Trimming left V 0 bases short and J 7 bases short, with 11 bases between. The CDR3 is made up of 14 amino acids. Germline V gene lookup returns CDR1 SGDLS and CDR2 YYNGEE. Written as DNA, the CDR3 is TGTGCCAGCAGCGTAGGGCCCCTTAACCAGCCCCAGCATTTT. This codes for CASSVGPLNQPQHF.

The chain joins TRBV27 to TRBJ1-1; tentatively, D is TRBD1 (6 bases). V lost 3 bases to trimming and J lost 9 bases, with 14 bases between them. Per germline, CDR1 MNHEY and CDR2 SMNVEV (reference sequence). The CDR3 runs 13 residues. This CDR3 is CASSFHPQGKAFF. Here the CDR3 DNA reads TGTGCCAGCAGTTTCCACCCACAGGGTAAAGCTTTCTTT.

The genes are TRBV4-2 and TRBJ2-3, with D perhaps matching TRBD1 (5 bases). Germline loops: CDR1 LGHNA, CDR2 YNFKEQ. V dropped 0 bases and J dropped 0 bases, with 13 bases sitting between them. The CDR3 loop spans 17 amino acids. CDR3 sequence reads: CASSQEQVLISTDTQYF. CDR3 DNA: TGTGCCAGCAGCCAAGAACAGGTACTAATTAGCACAGATACGCAGTATTTT.

This rearrangement joins TRBV29-1 to TRBJ2-2, with D tentatively TRBD1 (5 bases). Germline lookup yields CDR1 SQVTM and CDR2 ANQGSEA. The CDR3 runs to 13 residues. V was clipped by 1 base and J by 6 bases, with 9 bases between them. As DNA, the CDR3 is TGCAGCGTTGAAGTAGGGGCAGCCGGGGAGCTGTTTTTT. Its translation is CSVEVGAAGELFF.

V is TRBV28 and J is TRBJ1-1; 12 bases map to TRBD1. Germline values: CDR1 MDHEN, CDR2 SYDVKM. This CDR3 has 16 residues. V trimming: 1 base; J trimming: 5 bases; junction bases outside the gene matches: 5. CDR3 in amino acids: CASSLSGTGGRTEAFF. As DNA, the CDR3 is TGTGCCAGCAGTTTATCCGGGACAGGGGGCAGGACTGAAGCTTTCTTT.

This chain links TRBV11-2 with TRBJ1-1; maybe TRBD1 (5 bases). V dropped 2 bases and J dropped 0 bases, with 10 bases sitting between them. The CDR3 extends over 15 amino acids. Germline V gene data show CDR1 as SGHAT and CDR2 as FQNNGV. This CDR3 is CASSLRGLLNTEAFF. In nucleotides, the CDR3 is TGTGCCAGCAGCTTAAGGGGCCTTTTGAACACTGAAGCTTTCTTT. The full variable domain, rest sourced from reference TRBV11-2 and TRBJ1-1, is EAGVAQSPRYKIIEKRQSVAFWCNPISGHATLYWYQQILGQGPKLLIQFQNNGVVDDSQLPKDRFSAERLKGVDSTLKIQPAKLEDSAVYLCASSLRGLLNTEAFFGQGTRLTVV.

Only one count was recorded for this clone. J is TRBJ2-5 and V is TRBV5-1, with 14 bases fitting TRBD2. The CDR3 loop spans 20 amino acids. Looked up from germline, CDR1 is SGHRS and CDR2 is YFSETQ. Losses at the gene ends were 4 bases for V and 1 base for J; bases not matched to a gene: 15. This CDR3 is CASSAVALGTSGGRQETQYF. The CDR3 nucleotides read TGCGCCAGCAGCGCCGTGGCTTTAGGGACTAGCGGGGGTCGCCAAGAGACCCAGTACTTC.

CDR3 coding DNA: TGCGCCAGCAGCTCGGGGACAGCACCTAACTATGGCTACACCTTC. Translated: CASSSGTAPNYGYTF. V is TRBV5-1 and J is TRBJ1-2; the match to TRBD1 covers 7 bases. Germline CDR1 reads SGHRS; CDR2 reads YFSETQ. The V segment lost 3 bases and the J segment 0 bases; nucleotides outside the gene matches: 5. This CDR3 is built from 15 residues.

This clone appeared a few times. The chain has TRBV10-3 and TRBJ2-7, with D uncertain. Germline CDR1 ENHRY, CDR2 SYGVKD. V lost 4 bases, J lost 6 bases, and 22 bases lay in between. This CDR3 is built from 16 residues. This chain's CDR3 is CAISASGRHRGSEQYV. CDR3 in DNA: TGTGCCATCAGTGCCTCCGGTCGGCACCGCGGAAGCGAGCAGTACGTC.

The count of this clone is one. The rearrangement links TRBV29-1 to TRBJ1-2; D is unclear. The V end lost 6 bases, the J end lost 14 bases, and 13 bases lay between the germline ends. The CDR3 contains 9 residues. The germline V gene encodes CDR1 SQVTM and CDR2 ANQGSEA. As DNA, the CDR3 is TGCAGCGTGGGCCTATATGGTACCTTC. Amino acids: CSVGLYGTF.